This T cell receptor beta chain was identified in a study of blood T cell repertoires in COVID-19 (dated by TCRdb to 2019 to 2021). At the level of the whole study: Samples from collaborators originated in the United States, Italy and Spain and spanned both the acute and convalescent phases of COVID-19. Nearly every sample came with metadata listing a de-identified subject ID, COVID-19 status, age in years and sex. Deeply sampled blood TCRbeta repertoires from subjects exposed to, actively infected with, or recovered from COVID-19 were included in the dataset. The prospective study material was composed of cDNA or gDNA derived from T cells, B-cell-depleted T cells, or PBMCs. The samples were drawn from two sources: the first 160 participants of the ongoing ImmuneRACE study, and 1,254 subjects contributed by 6 global collaborators. HLA class I and class II types, where available, came from metadata supplied by the sample provider rather than from assay-based typing. The repertoires were released in a freely available public database meant as a resource for research on the immune response to SARS-CoV-2. Overall results and qualifications from the work: Clinical and demographic metadata were provided uncurated, with the amount varying by source and participant.

Note on this clone: No antigen is known for it. Base qualities are not provided; no much larger clone lies one nucleotide away.

Each collaborating institution followed its own protocols to collect whole blood in K2EDTA tubes. For TCRbeta analysis, collaborators shipped samples in one of three forms: frozen whole blood, isolated PBMCs, or DNA extracted from either of those sample types. TCRbeta CDR3 regions were amplified from genomic DNA by means of the immunoSEQ Assay, a bias-controlled multiplex PCR. The authors processed their data as follows. Within the assay, amplification of reference gene primers was used to estimate how many nucleated cells each sample contained. To quantify the absolute abundance of each unique TCRbeta CDR3 rearrangement, sequence reads were collapsed and filtered. For each sample, productive Simpson clonality was calculated by taking the square root of Simpson's diversity index across productive rearrangements. The clones in this table, taken by TCRdb from immuneACCESS, are in-frame only. Not every clone is retained; where verified, under half of the shortfall comes from an unresolved V gene, and the cause of the rest is unknown. V, J and clone size are those of that table, while D and trimming were read from the DNA. The sample table holds fewer than 110,000 clones, of which about 90% were seen once. Clones ranked in the top ten supply 4% to 6% of the sample.

The germline V gene yields SGDLS for CDR1 and YYNGEE for CDR2. The CDR3 contains 16 residues, cysteine and phenylalanine counted. The sequence is cut down to CDR3 DNA, 48 bases in frame from base 1. V lost 0 bases and J lost 4 bases; the stretch between them is 13 bases long. This chain joins TRBV9 to TRBJ1-4, and TRBD1 may be the D gene, going by 5 matching bases. The sequenced material came from peripheral blood. This TCR was recovered from a man between 35 and 55 years old with active or convalescent COVID-19. The encoded CDR3 is CASSVATQGLNEKLFF. The DNA reads TGTGCCAGCAGCGTAGCCACGCAGGGACTTAATGAAAAACTGTTTTTT.